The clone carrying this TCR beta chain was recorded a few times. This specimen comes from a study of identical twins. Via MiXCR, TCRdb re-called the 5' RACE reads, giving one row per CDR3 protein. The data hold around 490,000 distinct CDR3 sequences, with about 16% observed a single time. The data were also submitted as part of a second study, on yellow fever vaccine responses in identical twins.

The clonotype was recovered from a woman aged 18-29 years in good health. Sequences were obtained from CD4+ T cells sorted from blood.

The CDR3: CSARDGTGTPEAFF. The CDR3 DNA reads TGCAGTGCTAGAGACGGGACAGGGACCCCTGAAGCTTTCTTT. The chain joins TRBV20-1 to TRBJ1-1, with 9 bases identical to TRBD1. With 0 bases clipped from V and 6 bases from J, the junction kept 5 bases outside the gene matches. CDR3 length: 14 residues. From germline, CDR1 is DFQATT and CDR2 SNEGSKA (reference sequence).